This TCR beta chain was sequenced during a study of shared clonotypes between healthy human individuals. The study, taken as a whole, reports: Richness estimates generally favored naive over memory subsets. Non-shared clonotypes had lower generation probabilities than clonotypes shared by all four sorted-subset donors.

Clones were read by immunoSEQ multiplex PCR, and TCRdb kept only the in-frame ones, dropping some. The sample shows 1.5 million to 2.5 million clones, about 95% of them seen only once. Naivety among CD8 cells was defined by CD45RO negativity and positive CCR7 selection, thereby excluding terminally differentiated effector memory CD45RA+ cells. The CDR3 contains 13 residues. The germline gives CDR1 SEHNR, CDR2 FQNEAQ (reference sequence). J lost 4 bases, V lost 5 bases, and 4 bases had no gene match. This clone was picked up a small number of times. No antigen is known for it. The chain couples TRBV7-9 to TRBJ1-2; TRBD1 agrees at 7 bases. This receptor was identified in a man between 18 and 29 years old in good health. Sequences were obtained from naive CD8+ T cells sorted from blood. CDR3 loop: CASSRGQIYGYTF. CDR3 nucleotides: TGTGCCAGCAGCCGGGGACAGATCTATGGCTACACCTTC.